These 22 T cell receptor beta chains originate from one sample sequenced in a study of CD8+ T cells in alopecia areata. Treatment given: oral pan-JAK inhibitor, 5-10 mg twice daily. Investigators isolated RNA and reverse transcribed it into cDNA to act as the sequencing template. Repertoires were generated with immunoSEQ multiplex PCR, while TCRdb's copy carries only in-frame clones and drops some. The profile shows roughly 220,000 clones, 35% to 40% of them singletons. The source was CD4+ T cells sorted from blood, collected at approximately week 30, from a patient treated with tofacitinib. The receptors come from a human donor with alopecia areata.

DNA of the CDR3: TGTGCCAGCAGCCCCAAAACAGGTTCCTATAATTCACCCCTCCACTTT. This translates into CASSPKTGSYNSPLHF. The chain combines TRBV7-6 with TRBJ1-6, with D perhaps TRBD1 (5 bases). Trimming removed 5 bases from V and 1 base from J, with 12 bases in between. Germline values: CDR1 SGHVS, CDR2 FNYEAQ. The CDR3 has 16 amino acids.

The chain combines TRBV5-1 with TRBJ2-7; 8 bases agree with TRBD2. The CDR3 extends over 15 amino acids. The V and J ends lost 0 bases and 2 bases, in that order; junction bases with no gene match: 4. CDR1 and CDR2 (germline): SGHRS, YFSETQ. The CDR3 sequence: CASSLAAGGAYEQYF. CDR3 in DNA: TGCGCCAGCAGCTTGGCGGCGGGGGGCGCCTACGAGCAGTACTTC.

The V gene is TRBV30, the J gene TRBJ1-5; D gene uncertain. Trimming removed 2 bases from V and 4 bases from J, with 9 bases in between. The CDR3 length is 13 residues. CDR1 is GTSNPN and CDR2 is SVGIG in the germline V gene (reference sequence). DNA of the CDR3: TGTGCCTGGAGTAAGGGAGGGAATCAGCCCCAGCATTTT. Translation: CAWSKGGNQPQHF.

This clone was found many times. The CDR3 protein is CSGIRAVDTEAFF. The CDR3 DNA is TGCAGCGGGATCAGGGCCGTGGACACTGAAGCTTTCTTT. The V gene is TRBV29-1, the J gene TRBJ1-1; maybe TRBD1 (5 bases). V gave up 7 bases and J gave up 3 bases, with 15 bases separating them. Germline V CDR1 and CDR2: SQVTM, ANQGSEA. This CDR3 region has 13 residues.

The V call is TRBV5-6, the J call TRBJ1-5; D is unclear. Trimming took off 4 bases at V and 3 bases at J, with 23 bases between the two ends. Germline loops: CDR1 SGHDT, CDR2 YYEEEE. This CDR3 region has 18 residues. The CDR3 reads CASSPSVKGGMANQPQHF. In nucleotides, the CDR3 is TGTGCCAGCAGCCCCTCCGTGAAGGGAGGAATGGCCAATCAGCCCCAGCATTTT.

This clone appeared a few times. The chain joins TRBV5-1 to TRBJ2-5, with TRBD2 identical over 10 bases. The V segment lost 0 bases and the J segment 1 base; nucleotides outside the gene matches: 3. The CDR3 consists of 16 residues. CDR1 SGHRS and CDR2 YFSETQ come from the germline V gene. CDR3 coding DNA: TGCGCCAGCAGCTTGGTTGTAGCGGGAGGCCAAGAGACCCAGTACTTC. Amino acids: CASSLVVAGGQETQYF.

V is TRBV6-1 and J is TRBJ1-1; D uncertain. Trimming cost V 11 bases and J 7 bases, with 20 bases left between them. The V gene's germline CDR1 is MNHNS and CDR2 SASEGT. CDR3 size: 13 residues. As DNA, the CDR3 is TGTGCCGGCACTCCTTCACCCTGGGGTGAAGCTTTCTTT. This sequence encodes CAGTPSPWGEAFF.

This clone has a handful of counts. CDR3 bases: TGTGCCTGGGCCAACAGGAGCTGGTACACCGGGGAGCTGTTTTTT. It specifies CAWANRSWYTGELFF. V is TRBV30 and J is TRBJ2-2; D possibly corresponds to TRBD1 (5 bases). CDR3 length: 15 residues. The germline gives CDR1 GTSNPN, CDR2 SVGIG (reference sequence). The ends were cut back, 5 bases at V and 3 bases at J, with 16 bases in the middle.

This clone was detected a few times. The chain couples TRBV7-9 to TRBJ1-1; possible D gene TRBD1, 6 bases. CDR3 length: 15 amino acids. Per germline, CDR1 SEHNR and CDR2 FQNEAQ (reference sequence). The V end lost 8 bases, the J end lost 4 bases, and 20 bases lay between the germline ends. CDR3 DNA sequence: TGTGCCAGCGATACAGGGAGGGGTCGGACCACTGAAGCTTTCTTT. As protein: CASDTGRGRTTEAFF.

This clone was counted a few times. CDR3 residues: CSAPTGYTQYF. In nucleotides, the CDR3 is TGCAGTGCCCCGACAGGGTATACGCAGTATTTT. The chain employs TRBV20-1 and TRBJ2-3, with 7 positions matching TRBD1. J was trimmed by 7 bases and V by 6 bases; bases with no gene match: 4. The CDR3 is 11 residues long. CDR1 is DFQATT and CDR2 is SNEGSKA in the germline V gene (reference sequence).

This clone came up a few times. The chain joins TRBV30 to TRBJ1-1; D gene unclear. The germline CDR1 and CDR2 sequences are GTSNPN and SVGIG (reference sequence). V lost 4 bases to trimming and J lost 1 base, with 10 bases between them. CDR3 length equals 13 residues. Written as DNA, the CDR3 is TGTGCCTGGACTACGTGGGGGAACACTGAAGCTTTCTTT. Translating it yields CAWTTWGNTEAFF.

The chain has TRBV29-1 and TRBJ2-3, with D maybe TRBD2 (5 bases). Germline V lookup: CDR1 SQVTM, CDR2 ANQGSEA. This CDR3 spans 15 amino acids. V was shortened by 4 bases and J by 4 bases, with 18 bases between the two germline ends. CDR3 sequence (DNA): TGCAGCGTTGTGCACCTCGGTGCGGGTTCAGATACGCAGTATTTT. Translating it yields CSVVHLGAGSDTQYF.

This clone was seen a handful of times. The chain couples TRBV27 to TRBJ2-1; a weak D match, TRBD1 (6 bases). CDR1 is MNHEY and CDR2 is SMNVEV in the germline V gene (reference sequence). Trimming pared 5 bases from V and 9 bases from J, leaving 17 bases between. The CDR3 loop spans 14 amino acids. The CDR3 nucleotides read TGTGCCAGCAGTCCCCGAACAGGGTCCGTTGAGCAGTTCTTC. Amino acid sequence: CASSPRTGSVEQFF.

This clone was observed a handful of times. The chain combines TRBV29-1 with TRBJ2-1; D unresolved. V lost 0 bases, J lost 13 bases, and 13 bases lay in between. This CDR3 comprises 12 residues. Germline CDR1 is SQVTM and CDR2 is ANQGSEA. The CDR3 protein is CSVEDPALFQFF. CDR3 coding DNA: TGCAGCGTTGAAGATCCGGCGTTGTTCCAGTTCTTC.

A few counts support this clone. V gene TRBV5-1 combines with J gene TRBJ2-1, with TRBD2 matching over 9 bases. CDR3 length: 15 amino acids. Looked up from germline, CDR1 is SGHRS and CDR2 is YFSETQ. V lost 5 bases and J lost 8; bases outside the gene matches: 11. The CDR3 spells CASSPIAGEGYEQFF. In nucleotides, the CDR3 is TGCGCCAGCAGTCCGATAGCGGGAGAGGGATATGAGCAGTTCTTC.

This rearrangement joins TRBV29-1 to TRBJ2-7; D may be TRBD1 (5 bases). CDR1 and CDR2 (germline): SQVTM, ANQGSEA. The CDR3 is 14 residues long. Trimming left V 3 bases short and J 4 bases short, with 16 bases between. The CDR3 protein is CSVEDVRVCYEQYF. In nucleotides, the CDR3 is TGCAGCGTTGAGGATGTCAGGGTTTGTTACGAGCAGTACTTC.

This clone has just a few counts. The rearrangement uses TRBV11-2 and TRBJ2-2; D is possibly TRBD1 (5 bases). Trimming removed 5 bases from V and 7 bases from J, with 14 bases in between. This CDR3 contains 14 residues. The germline gives CDR1 SGHAT, CDR2 FQNNGV. The chain's CDR3 is CASSARTFGGELFF. Written as DNA, the CDR3 is TGTGCCAGCAGCGCACGGACATTTGGCGGGGAGCTGTTTTTT. The full variable domain, completed using reference TRBV11-2 and TRBJ2-2, is EAGVAQSPRYKIIEKRQSVAFWCNPISGHATLYWYQQILGQGPKLLIQFQNNGVVDDSQLPKDRFSAERLKGVDSTLKIQPAKLEDSAVYLCASSARTFGGELFFGEGSRLTVL.

The chain uses TRBV11-2 and TRBJ1-1; D ambiguous. The germline CDR1 and CDR2 sequences are SGHAT and FQNNGV. Trimming cost V 5 bases and J 0 bases, with 10 bases left between them. The CDR3 sequence is 14 residues long. CDR3 protein: CASSPGWVNTEAFF. The CDR3 DNA reads as TGTGCCAGCAGCCCCGGGTGGGTGAACACTGAAGCTTTCTTT.

V and J are TRBV7-3 and TRBJ2-3; no reliable D call. Trimming removed 5 bases from V and 1 base from J, with 4 bases in between. The germline gives CDR1 SGHTA, CDR2 FQGTGA. The CDR3 has 12 residues. CDR3 region: CASSLGTDTQYF. Here the CDR3 DNA reads TGTGCCAGCAGCCTTGGCACAGATACGCAGTATTTT.

The CDR3 DNA is TGCAGCGTTGAACGGGACAGGGGTAACGAGCAGTACTTC. Translated, it gives CSVERDRGNEQYF. This chain connects TRBV29-1 to TRBJ2-7; 10 bases are a match to TRBD1. The CDR3 covers 13 residues. After removal of 2 bases from V and 5 bases from J, the junction contained 3 bases not matched to a gene. The germline V gene encodes CDR1 SQVTM and CDR2 ANQGSEA.

The chain recombines TRBV5-6 with TRBJ2-7; TRBD1 is a possible D gene (6 bases). Germline assignment: CDR1 SGHDT and CDR2 YYEEEE. This CDR3 comprises 15 residues. Trimming stripped 5 bases from V and 0 bases from J, with 15 bases between. The CDR3 DNA reads TGTGCCAGCAGGGACTTGGGACACAGCTCCTACGAGCAGTACTTC. Translating it yields CASRDLGHSSYEQYF.

This clone was counted a few times. The chain recombines TRBV6-6 with TRBJ1-1; D not resolved. V was shortened by 4 bases and J by 5 bases, with 8 bases between the two germline ends. Germline V CDR1 and CDR2: MNHNY, SVGAGI (reference sequence). The CDR3 length is 12 residues. The CDR3 loop reads CASSFWETEAFF. CDR3 sequence (DNA): TGTGCCAGCAGTTTTTGGGAGACTGAAGCTTTCTTT.